The clone carrying this T cell receptor (beta chain) was recorded a few times. The antigen is not known. The data were taken from a study of T-cell memory formation after mild COVID-19. Study at large: Across donors, TCR clusters were largely donor specific.

This CDR3 spans 14 amino acids. Germline V CDR1 and CDR2: SEHNR, FQNEAQ (reference sequence). Deletions cut 5 bases from V and 5 bases from J, with 16 bases between. Study-wide points: Pre-infection memory held some responding clones, suggesting pre-existing cross-reactive T cells responded.

5'RACE with constant-segment primers built TCRalpha and TCRbeta cDNA libraries with UMIs. MiXCR, applied by TCRdb to the 5' RACE reads, yields one record per CDR3 protein. The sample has 110,000 to 150,000 distinct CDR3 sequences, 13% to 15% seen once; the top ten hold 25% to 30%. The receptor's source is an adult woman who had mild COVID-19 (a few samples of this study predate the infection). Cell type and time point are not known. The specimen sequenced was PBMCs or a T cell subset sorted from them (not recorded which). The chain is built from TRBV7-9 and TRBJ2-7; D is possibly TRBD1 or TRBD2 (5 bases each). CDR3 loop: CASSEVGVSDEQYF. The CDR3 DNA is TGTGCCAGCAGCGAAGTGGGGGTTAGCGACGAGCAGTACTTC.